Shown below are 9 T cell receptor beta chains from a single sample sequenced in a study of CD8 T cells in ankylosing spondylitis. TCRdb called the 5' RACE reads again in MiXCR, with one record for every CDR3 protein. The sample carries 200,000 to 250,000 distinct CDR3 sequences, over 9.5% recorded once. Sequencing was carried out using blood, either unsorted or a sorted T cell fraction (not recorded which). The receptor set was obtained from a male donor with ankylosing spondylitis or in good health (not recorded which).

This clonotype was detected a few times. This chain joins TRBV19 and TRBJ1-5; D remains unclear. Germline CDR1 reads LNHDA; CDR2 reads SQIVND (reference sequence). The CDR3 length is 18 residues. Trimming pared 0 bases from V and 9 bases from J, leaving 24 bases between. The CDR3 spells CASSIDWMGRLFDRPQHF. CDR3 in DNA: TGTGCCAGTAGTATAGATTGGATGGGCCGACTATTCGATAGGCCCCAGCATTTT.

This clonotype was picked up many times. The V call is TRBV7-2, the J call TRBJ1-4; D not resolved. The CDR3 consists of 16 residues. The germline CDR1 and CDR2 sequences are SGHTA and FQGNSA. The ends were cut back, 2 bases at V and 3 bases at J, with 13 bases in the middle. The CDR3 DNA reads TGTGCCAGCAGCTTACTCCGGGGAAAGGCTAATGAAAAACTGTTTTTT. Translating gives CASSLLRGKANEKLFF.

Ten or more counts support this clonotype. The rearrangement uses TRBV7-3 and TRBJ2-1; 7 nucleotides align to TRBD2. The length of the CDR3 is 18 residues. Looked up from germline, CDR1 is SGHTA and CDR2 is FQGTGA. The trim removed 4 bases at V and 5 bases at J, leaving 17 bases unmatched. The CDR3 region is CASSSSLGGLGANNEQFF. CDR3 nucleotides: TGTGCCAGCAGCTCCTCACTCGGAGGACTAGGTGCCAACAATGAGCAGTTCTTC.

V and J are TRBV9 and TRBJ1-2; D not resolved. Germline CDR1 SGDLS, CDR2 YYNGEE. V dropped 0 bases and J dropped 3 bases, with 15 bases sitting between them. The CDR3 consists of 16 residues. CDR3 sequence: CASSVEAASTYYGYTF. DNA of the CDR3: TGTGCCAGCAGCGTAGAGGCAGCCTCAACTTACTATGGCTACACCTTC.

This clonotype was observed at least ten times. The CDR3, as DNA: TGCGCCAGCAGTGAGTTCAGGGCCTACGAGCAGTACTTC. Its translation is CASSEFRAYEQYF. The chain carries TRBV10-2 and TRBJ2-7, with a possible D match to TRBD1 (5 bases). V was trimmed by 1 base and J by 2 bases, leaving 6 bases between them. Germline V lookup: CDR1 WSHSY, CDR2 SAAADI. The CDR3 is 13 residues long.

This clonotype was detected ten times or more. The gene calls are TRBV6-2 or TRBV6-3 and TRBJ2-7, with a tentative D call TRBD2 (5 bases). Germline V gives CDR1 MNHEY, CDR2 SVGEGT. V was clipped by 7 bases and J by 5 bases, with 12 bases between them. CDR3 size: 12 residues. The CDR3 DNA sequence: TGTGCCAGCACCCGGAAGGGAGACGAGCAGTACTTC. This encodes CASTRKGDEQYF.

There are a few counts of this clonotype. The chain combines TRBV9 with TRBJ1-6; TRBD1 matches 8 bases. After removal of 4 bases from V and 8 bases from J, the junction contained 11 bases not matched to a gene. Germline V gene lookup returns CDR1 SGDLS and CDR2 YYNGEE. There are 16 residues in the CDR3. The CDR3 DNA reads TGTGCCAGCAGCCTAGCAGGGGGCGAGGCGGATTCACCCCTCCACTTT. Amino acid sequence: CASSLAGGEADSPLHF.

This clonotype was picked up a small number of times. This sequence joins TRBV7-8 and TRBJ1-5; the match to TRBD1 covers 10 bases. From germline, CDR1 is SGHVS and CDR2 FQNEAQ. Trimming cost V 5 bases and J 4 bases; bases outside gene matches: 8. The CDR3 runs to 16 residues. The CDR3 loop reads CASSNRQGAGNQPQHF. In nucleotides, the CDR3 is TGTGCCAGCAGCAATCGACAGGGGGCCGGGAATCAGCCCCAGCATTTT.

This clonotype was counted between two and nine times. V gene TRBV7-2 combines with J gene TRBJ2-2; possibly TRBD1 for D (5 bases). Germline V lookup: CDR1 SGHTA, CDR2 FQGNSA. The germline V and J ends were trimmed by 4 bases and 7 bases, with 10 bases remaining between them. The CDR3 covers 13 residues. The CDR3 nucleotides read TGTGCCAGCAGCTCACTTCAGGGCGGGGAGCTGTTTTTT. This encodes CASSSLQGGELFF.